The TCR beta chain under discussion was sequenced for a study of CD8 T cells in ankylosing spondylitis. Study-level results: In ankylosing spondylitis blood, a motif of roughly eight highly homologous TCR beta variants appeared characteristic. Reported data indicate significant enrichment of disease-linked clones within matched ankylosing spondylitis synovial fluid.

V was cut by 6 bases and J by 7 bases, with 10 bases left in between. The germline V gene encodes CDR1 MNHNS and CDR2 SASEGT. The CDR3 is 13 amino acids. Making use of molecular barcodes, quantitative 5'-RACE generated TCR beta libraries. One entry per CDR3 protein results from TCRdb running MiXCR on the 5' RACE reads. In the table there are 200,000 to 300,000 distinct CDR3 sequences, 8% to 11% of which are singletons. This clonotype was observed many times. The antigen is unknown. V and J are TRBV6-1 and TRBJ1-6, with D tentatively TRBD1 (5 bases). Sequenced material: blood, either unsorted or a sorted T cell fraction (not recorded which). This TCR derives from a male donor with ankylosing spondylitis or in good health (not recorded which). For the CDR3, the DNA is TGTGCCAGCAGGGGGCCGATAAATTCACCCCTCCACTTT. This codes for CASRGPINSPLHF.